The 22 T cell receptor beta chains reported below all come from one sample, sequenced in a study of tumour-infiltrating T cells in Burkitt lymphoma. This table comes from immunoSEQ multiplex PCR, and its TCRdb copy is limited to in-frame clones, with some not included. The table shows tens of thousands of clones, with more than 25% occurring only once. The material sequenced was tumor tissue. Every receptor here comes from a human donor with Burkitt lymphoma.

The J gene is TRBJ1-6, the V gene TRBV6-5; D unresolved. The CDR3 runs to 13 residues. Trimming cost V 4 bases and J 9 bases, with 10 bases left between them. Germline-derived CDR1 and CDR2 are MNHEY and SVGAGI. The CDR3 DNA follows: TGTGCCAGCAGTTTCGGAAAGGGTTCACCCCTCCACTTT. Protein: CASSFGKGSPLHF.

This clone was seen just once. V and J are TRBV5-1 and TRBJ2-2, with 10 bases that match TRBD2. Unmatched junction bases numbered 7, after V lost 4 bases and J lost 4 bases. The CDR3 sequence is 16 residues long. CDR1 and CDR2 (germline): SGHRS, YFSETQ. The CDR3 region has the DNA TGCGCCAGCAGCCTAGCGGGGGCTATCGGCACCGGGGAGCTGTTTTTT. It codes for CASSLAGAIGTGELFF.

This clone was found a few times. This chain joins TRBV19 and TRBJ2-6; D gene unclear. This CDR3 is built from 16 residues. V was pared by 3 bases and J by 0 bases, with 9 bases between. Germline V gives CDR1 LNHDA, CDR2 SQIVND (reference sequence). This chain's CDR3 is CASSMGWNSGANVLTF. The CDR3 nucleotides read TGTGCCAGTAGTATGGGCTGGAACTCTGGGGCCAACGTCCTGACTTTC. Complete variable domain (other parts from reference TRBV19 and TRBJ2-6): DGGITQSPKYLFRKEGQNVTLSCEQNLNHDAMYWYRQDPGQGLRLIYYSQIVNDFQKGDIAEGYSVSREKKESFPLTVTSAQKNPTAFYLCASSMGWNSGANVLTFGAGSRLTVL.

The rearrangement links TRBV15 to TRBJ2-1; 7 bases are a match to TRBD1. CDR3 size: 14 residues. Germline CDR1 is LNHNV and CDR2 is YYDKDF (reference sequence). V lost 6 bases and J lost 5; bases outside the gene matches: 7. The DNA of the CDR3 is TGTGCCACCAGAAGACAGGGTTCAAACAATGAGCAGTTCTTC. Translating gives CATRRQGSNNEQFF. Based on the CDR3 plus reference TRBV15 and TRBJ2-1, the full variable domain is DAMVIQNPRYQVTQFGKPVTLSCSQTLNHNVMYWYQQKSSQAPKLLFHYYDKDFNNEADTPDNFQSRRPNTSFCFLDIRSPGLGDTAMYLCATRRQGSNNEQFFGPGTRLTVL.

This clone appeared a few times. The J gene is TRBJ1-2, the V gene TRBV5-1; D is possibly TRBD1 (5 bases). V was trimmed by 0 bases and J by 7 bases, leaving 13 bases between them. Per the germline V gene, CDR1 is SGHRS and CDR2 is YFSETQ. The CDR3 is 14 amino acids. The CDR3 loop reads CASSLAGAGPGYTF. DNA for the CDR3: TGCGCCAGCAGCTTGGCCGGGGCGGGGCCTGGCTACACCTTC.

This clone was recorded once. The rearrangement links TRBV11-3 to TRBJ2-2; no definite D call. In germline, CDR1 is SGHNT, CDR2 YENEEA. The CDR3 extends over 12 amino acids. V gave up 4 bases and J gave up 7 bases, with 7 bases separating them. In DNA, the CDR3 is TGTGCCAGCAGCTCTGGTAACGGGGAGCTGTTTTTT. Its protein product is CASSSGNGELFF.

The V and J genes are TRBV10-3 and TRBJ1-4; D remains ambiguous. This CDR3 is built from 14 residues. The germline V gene has CDR1 ENHRY and CDR2 SYGVKD. V lost 5 bases to trimming and J lost 0 bases, with 7 bases between them. In DNA form, the CDR3 reads TGTGCCATCAGTCCGATTGCAACTAATGAAAAACTGTTTTTT. It yields the protein CAISPIATNEKLFF.

This clone was counted between two and nine times. CDR3 residues: CASSYSPGAGYGYTF. CDR3 sequence (DNA): TGTGCCAGCAGTTACTCCCCGGGGGCAGGCTATGGCTACACCTTC. The rearrangement links TRBV6-5 to TRBJ1-2; a weak D match, TRBD1 (6 bases). This CDR3 is 15 amino acids long. V lost 0 bases and J 4 bases, leaving 12 bases between the germline ends. Germline V gene lookup returns CDR1 MNHEY and CDR2 SVGAGI.

The V and J genes are TRBV18 and TRBJ1-2; no clear D gene. V shed 4 bases and J shed 8 bases, with 20 bases lying between them. The CDR3 has 15 residues. From germline, CDR1 is KGHSH and CDR2 LQKENI. The DNA of the CDR3 is TGTGCCAGCTCACTCTCTCTTCAGGCGGAAGGAGGCTACACCTTC. Its protein is CASSLSLQAEGGYTF.

The J gene is TRBJ1-2, the V gene TRBV4-1; D may be TRBD1 (5 bases). V lost 3 bases, J lost 1 base, and 12 bases lay in between. CDR1 is MGHRA and CDR2 is YSYEKL in the germline V gene. The CDR3 has 15 amino acids. The CDR3 DNA follows: TGCGCCAGCAGCCACGTAGGACAACTTAACTATGGCTACACCTTC. The encoded protein is CASSHVGQLNYGYTF.

This chain uses TRBV2 with TRBJ1-2, with D uncertain. V dropped 11 bases and J dropped 8 bases, with 6 bases sitting between them. The CDR3 is 8 residues long. CDR1 is SNHLY, CDR2 FYNNEI, per germline. The CDR3 reads CARLGYTF. CDR3 coding DNA: TGTGCCCGGCTAGGCTACACCTTC.

The V call is TRBV18, the J call TRBJ2-7, with 10 bases fitting TRBD1. Looked up from germline, CDR1 is KGHSH and CDR2 is LQKENI. The CDR3 spans 15 residues. The ends lost 5 bases at V and 6 bases at J; junction bases unmatched: 10. The CDR3 spells CASSAGTGELGEQYF. The CDR3 DNA reads TGTGCCAGCTCAGCCGGGACAGGGGAGCTGGGCGAGCAGTACTTC.

This chain joins TRBV19 and TRBJ1-1; D unresolved. Germline V gene sequence: CDR1 LNHDA, CDR2 SQIVND (reference sequence). The germline V and J ends were trimmed by 8 bases and 3 bases, with 16 bases remaining between them. CDR3 length: 14 amino acids. The CDR3 DNA sequence: TGTGCCAGTTGGGTGGGCAATCTGCACACTGAAGCTTTCTTT. Its translation is CASWVGNLHTEAFF. The full variable domain, in which reference TRBV19 and TRBJ1-1 provide the parts outside the CDR3, is DGGITQSPKYLFRKEGQNVTLSCEQNLNHDAMYWYRQDPGQGLRLIYYSQIVNDFQKGDIAEGYSVSREKKESFPLTVTSAQKNPTAFYLCASWVGNLHTEAFFGQGTRLTVV.

With regard to this clone: One junction end disagrees with the germline gene, perhaps due to a read error. This rearrangement joins TRBV6-1 to TRBJ2-7; no firm D call. This CDR3 is 14 amino acids long. Germline CDR1 and CDR2: MNHNS and SASEGT. The CDR3 is CASGAPGFSFEQYF. The CDR3 bases are TGTGCCAGCGGAGCGCCAGGTTTCTCCTTCGAGCAGTACTTC.

This clone was found a few times. The gene calls are TRBV30 and TRBJ1-5, with 8 bases matching TRBD1. CDR3 size: 15 residues. Germline assignment: CDR1 GTSNPN and CDR2 SVGIG (reference sequence). After removal of 2 bases from V and 4 bases from J, the junction contained 7 bases not matched to a gene. The CDR3 nucleotides read TGTGCCTGGAGTCCCGGACAGGGCGGGAATCAGCCCCAGCATTTT. Its protein product is CAWSPGQGGNQPQHF.

This clone showed up just a few times. V gene TRBV4-3 combines with J gene TRBJ2-4; 8 bases agree with TRBD1. The ends lost 4 bases at V and 6 bases at J; junction bases unmatched: 14. This CDR3 spans 17 amino acids. Germline assignment: CDR1 LGHNA and CDR2 YSLEER. In DNA, the CDR3 is TGCGCCAGCAGCCTAACCCAGGGGGCTCAGTACCCAAACATTCAGTACTTC. This codes for CASSLTQGAQYPNIQYF.

The chain combines TRBV5-1 with TRBJ2-5, with TRBD2 matching 7 bases. V was pared by 5 bases and J by 5 bases, with 9 bases of the junction left unmatched. CDR1 is SGHRS, CDR2 YFSETQ, per germline. CDR3 length: 14 amino acids. The CDR3 is CASRPSWGGETQYF. The CDR3 nucleotides are TGCGCCAGCAGACCGTCCTGGGGGGGGGAGACCCAGTACTTC.

This clone has more than one count but fewer than ten. This chain links TRBV6-6 with TRBJ2-3, with 8 bases that match TRBD2. This CDR3 spans 15 amino acids. V lost 0 bases, J lost 4 bases, and 3 bases stayed unmatched. From germline, CDR1 is MNHNY and CDR2 SVGAGI (reference sequence). The CDR3: CASSYSAGAPDTQYF. In nucleotides, the CDR3 is TGTGCCAGCAGTTACTCAGCGGGGGCTCCAGATACGCAGTATTTT.

This clone has more than one count but fewer than ten. The chain joins TRBV7-9 to TRBJ2-1; TRBD2 agrees at 7 bases. In germline, CDR1 is SEHNR, CDR2 FQNEAQ (reference sequence). The junction had 9 bases not matched to a gene; V was cut back by 7 bases and J by 0 bases. This CDR3 is 16 amino acids long. For the CDR3, the DNA is TGTGCCAGCACCCGTCGGGGAGGGGTCTCCTACAATGAGCAGTTCTTC. Translation: CASTRRGGVSYNEQFF. The whole variable domain, remainder taken from reference TRBV7-9 and TRBJ2-1, is DTGVSQNPRHKITKRGQNVTFRCDPISEHNRLYWYRQTLGQGPEFLTYFQNEAQLEKSRLLSDRFSAERPKGSFSTLEIQRTEQGDSAMYLCASTRRGGVSYNEQFFGPGTRLTVL.

This clone has only a few counts. This rearrangement joins TRBV5-1 to TRBJ2-5, with D possibly matching TRBD2 (6 bases). The CDR3 covers 13 residues. Germline lookup yields CDR1 SGHRS and CDR2 YFSETQ. Trimming pared 4 bases from V and 5 bases from J, leaving 12 bases between. The CDR3 here is CASSPEGLETQYF. In DNA form, the CDR3 reads TGCGCCAGCAGCCCGGAGGGCTTGGAGACCCAGTACTTC.

The chain is built from TRBV5-1 and TRBJ2-2, with D maybe TRBD1 (5 bases). This CDR3 region has 13 residues. V was clipped by 4 bases and J by 7 bases, with 11 bases between them. The germline CDR1 and CDR2 sequences are SGHRS and YFSETQ. Written as DNA, the CDR3 is TGCGCCAGCAGCCGAGGACAAGGCGGGGAGCTGTTTTTT. Protein: CASSRGQGGELFF.

This clone has only a few counts. V usage is TRBV10-3 and J usage is TRBJ2-3, with 11 nucleotides matching TRBD2. Germline-derived CDR1 and CDR2 are ENHRY and SYGVKD. This CDR3 region has 15 residues. J was trimmed by 2 bases and V by 4 bases; bases with no gene match: 2. The CDR3 sequence: CAISGLAGITDTQYF. The CDR3 nucleotides are TGTGCCATCAGTGGACTAGCGGGGATCACAGATACGCAGTATTTT.